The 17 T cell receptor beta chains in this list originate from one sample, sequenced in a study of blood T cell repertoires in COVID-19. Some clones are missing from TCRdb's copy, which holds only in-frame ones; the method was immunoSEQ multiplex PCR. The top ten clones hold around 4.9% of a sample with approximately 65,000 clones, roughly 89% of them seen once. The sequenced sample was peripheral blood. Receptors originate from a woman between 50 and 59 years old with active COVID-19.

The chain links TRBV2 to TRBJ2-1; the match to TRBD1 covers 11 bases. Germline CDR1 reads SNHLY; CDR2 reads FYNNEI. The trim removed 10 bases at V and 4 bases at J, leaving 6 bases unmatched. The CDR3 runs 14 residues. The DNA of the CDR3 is TGTGCCACCAGGGACAGGGGGGGATACAATGAGCAGTTCTTC. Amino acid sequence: CATRDRGGYNEQFF.

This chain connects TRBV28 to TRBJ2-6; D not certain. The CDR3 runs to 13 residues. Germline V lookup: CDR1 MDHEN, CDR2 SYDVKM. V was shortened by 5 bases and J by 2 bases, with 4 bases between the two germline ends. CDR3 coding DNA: TGTGCCAGCAGTGCGACTGGGGCCAACGTCCTGACTTTC. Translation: CASSATGANVLTF.

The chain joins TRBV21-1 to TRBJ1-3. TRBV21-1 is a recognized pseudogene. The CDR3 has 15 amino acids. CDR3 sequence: CASSKALSSGNTIYF. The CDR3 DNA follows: TGTGCCAGCAGCAAAGCGCTGAGCTCTGGAAACACCATATATTTT.

CDR3 in amino acids: CASSQESETGPYEQYF. The CDR3 coding sequence is TGTGCCAGCAGCCAAGAGTCCGAGACAGGTCCCTACGAGCAGTACTTC. This chain uses TRBV14 with TRBJ2-7, with D tentatively TRBD1 (6 bases). V lost 0 bases to trimming and J lost 2 bases, with 14 bases between them. CDR1 SGHDN and CDR2 FVKESK come from the germline V gene. The CDR3 contains 16 residues.

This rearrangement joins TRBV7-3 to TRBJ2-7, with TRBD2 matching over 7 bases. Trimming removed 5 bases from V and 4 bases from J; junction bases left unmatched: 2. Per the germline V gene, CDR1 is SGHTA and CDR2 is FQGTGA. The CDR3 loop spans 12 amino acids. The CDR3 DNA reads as TGTGCCAGCAGCCCGGGAGGTTACGAGCAGTACTTC. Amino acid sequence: CASSPGGYEQYF.

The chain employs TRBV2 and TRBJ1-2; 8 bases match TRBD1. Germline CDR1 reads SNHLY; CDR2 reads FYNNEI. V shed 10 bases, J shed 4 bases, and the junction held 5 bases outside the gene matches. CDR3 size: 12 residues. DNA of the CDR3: TGTGCCACAACAGGGGGAGCCTATGGCTACACCTTC. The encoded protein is CATTGGAYGYTF.

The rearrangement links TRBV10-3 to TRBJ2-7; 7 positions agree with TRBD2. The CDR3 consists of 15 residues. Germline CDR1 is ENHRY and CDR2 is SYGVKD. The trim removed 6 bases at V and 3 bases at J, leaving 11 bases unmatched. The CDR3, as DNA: TGTGCCATCAGGGAAGGCCGGGCTAGCGGCTACGAGCAGTACTTC. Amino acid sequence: CAIREGRASGYEQYF.

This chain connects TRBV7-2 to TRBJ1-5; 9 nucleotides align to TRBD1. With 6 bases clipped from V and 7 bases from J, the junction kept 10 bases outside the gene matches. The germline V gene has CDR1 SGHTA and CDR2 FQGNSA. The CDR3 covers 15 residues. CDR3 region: CASSTGQGSWQPQHF. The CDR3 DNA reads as TGTGCCAGCAGTACGGGACAGGGATCGTGGCAGCCCCAGCATTTT.

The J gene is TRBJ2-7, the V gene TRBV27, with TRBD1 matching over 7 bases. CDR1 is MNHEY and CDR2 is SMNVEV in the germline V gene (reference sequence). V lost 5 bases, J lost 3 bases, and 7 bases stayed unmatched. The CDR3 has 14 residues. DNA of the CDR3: TGTGCCAGCAGTAAAGGGACAGACAACTACGAGCAGTACTTC. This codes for CASSKGTDNYEQYF.

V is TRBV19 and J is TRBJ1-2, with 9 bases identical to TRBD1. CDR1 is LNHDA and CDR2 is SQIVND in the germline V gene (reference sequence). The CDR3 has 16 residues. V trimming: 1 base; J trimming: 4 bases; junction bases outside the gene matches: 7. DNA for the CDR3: TGTGCCAGTAGTATAGCCCTACAGGGGGCTGTCTATGGCTACACCTTC. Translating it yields CASSIALQGAVYGYTF.

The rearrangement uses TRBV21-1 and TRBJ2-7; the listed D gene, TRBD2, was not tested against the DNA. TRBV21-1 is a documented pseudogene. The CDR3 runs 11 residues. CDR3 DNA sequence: TGTGCCAGCAGCTCTGTCGGAGGGCAGTACTTC. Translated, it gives CASSSVGGQYF.

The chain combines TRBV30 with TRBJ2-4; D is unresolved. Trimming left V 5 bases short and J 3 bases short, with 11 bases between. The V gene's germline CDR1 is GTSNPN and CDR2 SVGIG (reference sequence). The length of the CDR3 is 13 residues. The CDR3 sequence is CAWSYRIKNIQYF. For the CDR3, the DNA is TGTGCCTGGTCCTACAGAATCAAAAACATTCAGTACTTC.

In DNA, the CDR3 is TGTGCGACGCTCCGACAGGGAGGAAGCCCTGAAGCTTTCTTT. Translated: CATLRQGGSPEAFF. V gene TRBV5-8 combines with J gene TRBJ1-1, with 7 bases aligning to TRBD1. The germline CDR1 and CDR2 sequences are SGHTS and YDEGEE. The CDR3 loop spans 14 amino acids.

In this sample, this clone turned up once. CDR3 nucleotides: TGTGCCAGCAGTTTCGACAGGGGTAATGAAAAACTGTTTTTT. This translates into CASSFDRGNEKLFF. The rearrangement uses TRBV6-5 and TRBJ1-4; 8 nucleotides match TRBD1. This CDR3 is 14 amino acids long. After removal of 4 bases from V and 4 bases from J, the junction contained 2 bases not matched to a gene. CDR1 MNHEY and CDR2 SVGAGI come from the germline V gene.

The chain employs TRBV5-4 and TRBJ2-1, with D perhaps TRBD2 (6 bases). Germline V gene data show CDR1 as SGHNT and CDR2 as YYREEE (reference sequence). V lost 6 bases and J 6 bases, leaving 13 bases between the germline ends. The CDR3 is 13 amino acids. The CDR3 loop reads CASILGTSNEQFF. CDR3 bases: TGTGCCAGCATCCTGGGGACTTCCAATGAGCAGTTCTTC.

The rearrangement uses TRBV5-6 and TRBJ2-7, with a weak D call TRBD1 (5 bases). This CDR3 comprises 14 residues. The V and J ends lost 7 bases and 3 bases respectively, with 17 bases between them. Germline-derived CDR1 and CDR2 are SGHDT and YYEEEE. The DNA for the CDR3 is TGTGCCAGCGCCCAGGGCAGATTCCTCTACGAGCAGTACTTC. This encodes CASAQGRFLYEQYF.

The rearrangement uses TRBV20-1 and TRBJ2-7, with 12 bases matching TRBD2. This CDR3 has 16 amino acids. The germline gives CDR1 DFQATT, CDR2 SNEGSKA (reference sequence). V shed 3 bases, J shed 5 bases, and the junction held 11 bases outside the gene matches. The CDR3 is CSASSSGRAGGHEQYF. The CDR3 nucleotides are TGCAGTGCTAGTTCTAGCGGGAGGGCCGGGGGCCACGAGCAGTACTTC.